These 32 T cell receptor beta chains were sequenced from one sample in a study of blood T cell repertoires in COVID-19. Produced via immunoSEQ multiplex PCR; TCRdb's table is partial and in-frame only. Altogether 200,000 to 250,000 clones are present, around 88% being singletons, with the ten largest covering about 15%. The sample was PBMCs or T cells enriched from blood (not recorded which). The receptors come from a woman aged 50 to 65 with acute COVID-19.

The V call is TRBV11-2, the J call TRBJ1-6, with 11 bases fitting TRBD1. With V trimmed by 5 bases and J by 6 bases, 6 bases remained unmatched. The CDR3 totals 16 residues. From germline, CDR1 is SGHAT and CDR2 FQNNGV. The CDR3 DNA follows: TGTGCCAGCAGCCACGGACAGGGGGCATTTAATTCACCCCTCCACTTT. It codes for CASSHGQGAFNSPLHF.

This clone has a single count. This chain uses TRBV7-2 with TRBJ2-7, with 12 positions matching TRBD2. J gave up 4 bases and V 5 bases, and 18 bases lay outside the gene matches. The CDR3 has 19 amino acids. Germline V gene lookup returns CDR1 SGHTA and CDR2 FQGNSA. The CDR3 protein is CASSPIDMRLAGDGYEQYF. The DNA of the CDR3 is TGTGCCAGCAGCCCCATAGACATGAGACTAGCGGGAGATGGGTACGAGCAGTACTTC.

The V and J genes are TRBV7-6 and TRBJ2-5; D perhaps matches TRBD1 (5 bases). V lost 4 bases, J lost 0 bases, and 12 bases lay in between. The CDR3 is 15 residues long. CDR1 is SGHVS, CDR2 FNYEAQ, per germline. The CDR3 spells CASSSVPTDQETQYF. The CDR3 nucleotides are TGTGCCAGCAGCTCGGTACCGACAGACCAAGAGACCCAGTACTTC.

The rearrangement joins TRBV7-2 to TRBJ2-2; tentatively, D is TRBD2 (6 bases). Between the trimmed V and J ends, which lost 0 bases and 1 base, there was a span of 9 bases. The germline CDR1 and CDR2 sequences are SGHTA and FQGNSA. The CDR3 contains 16 residues. CDR3 DNA: TGTGCCAGCAGCTTAGCAGGGAGGCTGAACACCGGGGAGCTGTTTTTT. Translated, it gives CASSLAGRLNTGELFF. Supplemented by reference TRBV7-2 and TRBJ2-2, the full variable domain reads GAGVSQSPSNKVTEKGKDVELRCDPISGHTALYWYRQSLGQGLEFLIYFQGNSAPDKSGLPSDRFSAERTGGSVSTLTIQRTQQEDSAVYLCASSLAGRLNTGELFFGEGSRLTVL.

The chain couples TRBV11-3 to TRBJ2-1, with 10 bases that match TRBD2. Germline CDR1 and CDR2: SGHNT and YENEEA. The CDR3 contains 16 residues. V dropped 5 bases and J dropped 7; count of bases not matched to a gene: 11. The CDR3 reads CASSPHLTSGSNEQFF. The CDR3 DNA reads TGTGCCAGCAGCCCCCACCTGACTAGCGGGTCGAATGAGCAGTTCTTC.

V and J are TRBV2 and TRBJ2-7; TRBD1 matches at 10 bases. The trim removed 5 bases at V and 5 bases at J, leaving 21 bases unmatched. This CDR3 is built from 19 residues. CDR1 and CDR2 (germline): SNHLY, FYNNEI. DNA for the CDR3: TGTGCCAGCAGTAACCTAAACTTGGGACAGGGGACGGGTTCCAACGAGCAGTACTTC. Translation gives CASSNLNLGQGTGSNEQYF.

In its sample, this clone was seen once. The chain couples TRBV7-2 to TRBJ2-7, with 7 bases fitting TRBD2. The junction had 11 bases not matched to a gene; V was cut back by 1 base and J by 8 bases. The CDR3 has 15 residues. The germline CDR1 and CDR2 sequences are SGHTA and FQGNSA. The CDR3 spells CASSLVSSGASKQYF. The DNA for the CDR3 is TGTGCCAGCAGCTTAGTTTCCAGCGGGGCTTCCAAGCAGTACTTC.

The CDR3 here is CASSLGDFRQGASTDTQYF. The CDR3 bases are TGTGCCAGCAGCTTGGGGGACTTTCGACAGGGGGCGAGCACAGATACGCAGTATTTT. The chain has TRBV5-4 and TRBJ2-3, with TRBD1 identical over 10 bases. From germline, CDR1 is SGHNT and CDR2 YYREEE (reference sequence). The CDR3 length is 19 residues. V was pared by 0 bases and J by 0 bases, with 10 bases of the junction left unmatched.

A word on this clone: The junction differs from germline at one of its ends, possibly a read error. This chain connects TRBV7-7 to TRBJ2-3; 7 bases line up with TRBD1. Germline CDR1 SSHAT, CDR2 FNYEAQ (reference sequence). The CDR3 runs to 15 residues. CDR3 loop: CASSKSGGGTDTQYF. CDR3 bases: TGTGCTAGCAGCAAGTCAGGGGGTGGCACAGATACGCAGTATTTT.

The chain uses TRBV10-3 and TRBJ2-7; weak D call: TRBD2 (6 bases). The V gene lost 4 bases and the J gene lost 1 base, with 20 bases spanning the gap. This CDR3 comprises 17 residues. In germline, CDR1 is ENHRY, CDR2 SYGVKD. CDR3 DNA: TGTGCCATCAGTGTTCCCTATAGCGGAGGGAGGTCCTACGAGCAGTACTTC. Translation gives CAISVPYSGGRSYEQYF.

The chain has TRBV28 and TRBJ2-2, with D perhaps matching TRBD1 (5 bases). V was pared by 2 bases and J by 7 bases, with 23 bases between. The CDR3 contains 18 residues. The germline CDR1 and CDR2 sequences are MDHEN and SYDVKM. The CDR3: CASSLITNEDLRGGELFF. The CDR3 DNA reads TGTGCCAGCAGTTTAATCACGAATGAAGATTTAAGGGGCGGGGAGCTGTTTTTT.

The chain carries TRBV6-5 and TRBJ1-2; D is ambiguous. V dropped 2 bases and J dropped 5 bases, with 15 bases sitting between them. The CDR3 sequence is 15 residues long. The V gene's germline CDR1 is MNHEY and CDR2 SVGAGI. CDR3 DNA: TGTGCCAGCAGTTACGGTAGCCCCGGCGGGTATGGCTACACCTTC. Its protein is CASSYGSPGGYGYTF.

The CDR3 protein is CASSPWTSGRVGEQYF. Written as DNA, the CDR3 is TGTGCCAGCAGCCCGTGGACTAGCGGGAGGGTGGGAGAGCAGTACTTC. The chain employs TRBV14 and TRBJ2-7; 15 bases match TRBD2. The ends lost 4 bases at V and 7 bases at J; junction bases unmatched: 8. The CDR3 spans 16 residues. The germline gives CDR1 SGHDN, CDR2 FVKESK.

This chain links TRBV7-2 with TRBJ2-5; D perhaps matches TRBD2 (5 bases). The ends were cut back, 4 bases at V and 3 bases at J, with 15 bases in the middle. This CDR3 is 15 amino acids long. Looked up from germline, CDR1 is SGHTA and CDR2 is FQGNSA. The CDR3 sequence is CASSSSPGIEETQYF. CDR3 in DNA: TGTGCCAGCAGCTCATCACCGGGAATTGAAGAGACCCAGTACTTC.

The chain carries TRBV7-3 and TRBJ2-1, with a possible D match to TRBD2 (6 bases). Trimming left V 2 bases short and J 9 bases short, with 17 bases between. The CDR3 spans 15 residues. Germline V gene lookup returns CDR1 SGHTA and CDR2 FQGTGA. The CDR3, as DNA: TGTGCCAGCAGCTTAGGTGTGACTAGTCCCGCTGAGCAGTTCTTC. Its protein is CASSLGVTSPAEQFF.

The chain recombines TRBV7-8 with TRBJ2-3; 8 bases fit TRBD1. CDR3 length: 16 amino acids. V was pared by 5 bases and J by 2 bases, with 9 bases of the junction left unmatched. Germline-derived CDR1 and CDR2 are SGHVS and FQNEAQ. DNA of the CDR3: TGTGCCAGCAGCCCGACGGACAGGGAGGCCACAGATACGCAGTATTTT. Encoded protein: CASSPTDREATDTQYF.

The V and J genes are TRBV28 and TRBJ2-7; 9 nucleotides agree with TRBD1. The V gene end was trimmed by 5 bases and the J gene end by 3 bases; junction bases not matched to a gene: 8. There are 15 residues in the CDR3. CDR1 is MDHEN, CDR2 SYDVKM, per germline. CDR3 DNA: TGTGCCAGCAGTAAAACCGGGACAGGGCTCTACGAGCAGTACTTC. Protein: CASSKTGTGLYEQYF.

V and J are TRBV25-1 and TRBJ2-7; D is unclear. This CDR3 spans 15 amino acids. The V gene's germline CDR1 is MGHDK and CDR2 SYGVNS. V lost 1 base and J lost 0, with 10 bases in between. The CDR3 DNA reads TGTGCCAGCAGTGAATGGGCACAAGGCTCCTACGAGCAGTACTTC. Translation: CASSEWAQGSYEQYF.

This chain links TRBV28 with TRBJ1-5; 7 bases agree with TRBD1. Germline CDR1 is MDHEN and CDR2 is SYDVKM. This CDR3 region has 14 residues. With V trimmed by 4 bases and J by 5 bases, 5 bases remained unmatched. This chain's CDR3 is CASSSGQADQPQHF. CDR3 DNA sequence: TGTGCCAGCAGTTCCGGACAGGCCGATCAGCCCCAGCATTTT. Complete variable domain (other parts from reference TRBV28 and TRBJ1-5): DVKVTQSSRYLVKRTGEKVFLECVQDMDHENMFWYRQDPGLGLRLIYFSYDVKMKEKGDIPEGYSVSREKKERFSLILESASTNQTSMYLCASSSGQADQPQHFGDGTRLSIL.

The rearrangement joins TRBV7-3 to TRBJ2-7, with 7 bases lining up with TRBD1. Germline V gene sequence: CDR1 SGHTA, CDR2 FQGTGA. This CDR3 contains 14 residues. V was clipped by 5 bases and J by 5 bases; unmatched bases: 9. CDR3 sequence reads: CASSVTGLGDEQYF. In nucleotides, the CDR3 is TGTGCCAGCAGCGTGACAGGGCTCGGCGACGAGCAGTACTTC.

V is TRBV7-9 and J is TRBJ1-1; no clear D gene. V was clipped by 2 bases and J by 5 bases, with 6 bases between them. CDR3 length: 12 amino acids. Per germline, CDR1 SEHNR and CDR2 FQNEAQ (reference sequence). The CDR3 sequence is CASSLTGTEAFF. CDR3 sequence (DNA): TGTGCCAGCAGCTTAACGGGTACTGAAGCTTTCTTT.

This sequence joins TRBV19 and TRBJ1-2, with 9 bases that match TRBD1. V trimming: 1 base; J trimming: 4 bases; junction bases outside the gene matches: 4. This CDR3 spans 15 amino acids. The germline V gene has CDR1 LNHDA and CDR2 SQIVND (reference sequence). CDR3 amino acids: CASSIVGQGIYGYTF. The CDR3 region has the DNA TGTGCCAGTAGTATAGTAGGACAGGGGATCTATGGCTACACCTTC.

This chain links TRBV11-1 with TRBJ1-4; D gene ambiguous. The germline V and J ends were trimmed by 5 bases and 8 bases, with 15 bases remaining between them. Germline V gives CDR1 SGHAT, CDR2 FQDESV (reference sequence). The CDR3 spans 14 residues. The CDR3 protein is CASSPGLLGEKLFF. As DNA, the CDR3 is TGTGCCAGCAGCCCCGGACTACTCGGCGAAAAACTGTTTTTT.

The chain links TRBV19 to TRBJ1-2; D is unresolved. Trimming removed 4 bases at V and 1 base at J, with 10 bases between. This CDR3 region has 14 residues. The germline gives CDR1 LNHDA, CDR2 SQIVND (reference sequence). This CDR3 reads CASSTNSNNYGYTF. CDR3 nucleotides: TGTGCCAGTAGTACGAACAGTAATAACTATGGCTACACCTTC.

The rearrangement joins TRBV6-2 or TRBV6-3 to TRBJ2-7; D possibly corresponds to TRBD1 (5 bases). Trimming took 2 bases from V and 3 from J, leaving 20 bases between them. The CDR3 contains 17 residues. Germline V CDR1 and CDR2: MNHEY, SVGEGT. CDR3 region: CASSYGRRQGNFYEQYF. CDR3 nucleotide sequence: TGTGCCAGCAGTTACGGCCGTAGGCAGGGTAATTTCTACGAGCAGTACTTC.

The rearrangement uses TRBV5-1 and TRBJ2-5; TRBD1 agrees at 12 bases. The CDR3 is made up of 17 amino acids. Losses at the gene ends were 1 base for V and 4 bases for J; bases not matched to a gene: 8. The germline gives CDR1 SGHRS, CDR2 YFSETQ. CDR3 region: CASSLKGQGALGETQYF. CDR3 DNA sequence: TGCGCCAGCAGCTTGAAGGGACAGGGGGCGCTCGGAGAGACCCAGTACTTC. The full variable domain, in which reference TRBV5-1 and TRBJ2-5 provide the parts outside the CDR3, is KAGVTQTPRYLIKTRGQQVTLSCSPISGHRSVSWYQQTPGQGLQFLFEYFSETQRNKGNFPGRFSGRQFSNSRSEMNVSTLELGDSALYLCASSLKGQGALGETQYFGPGTRLLVL.

The CDR3 DNA sequence: TGTGCCAGCAGCTCAGCAGGGGCGGGAGGGCCACCAGATACGCAGTATTTT. The encoded protein is CASSSAGAGGPPDTQYF. The chain links TRBV9 to TRBJ2-3; 9 bases map to TRBD2. The CDR3 covers 17 residues. Germline V CDR1 and CDR2: SGDLS, YYNGEE. V shed 4 bases and J 4 bases; nucleotides not matched to a gene: 13.

The V and J genes are TRBV27 and TRBJ2-4, with D unclear. Germline V gives CDR1 MNHEY, CDR2 SMNVEV (reference sequence). Between the trimmed V and J ends, which lost 0 bases and 3 bases, there was a span of 9 bases. The CDR3 sequence is 15 residues long. DNA of the CDR3: TGTGCCAGCAGTTTATCGGAGAACGGCAAAAACATTCAGTACTTC. Translated, it gives CASSLSENGKNIQYF.

V and J are TRBV28 and TRBJ2-3, with 7 bases matching TRBD2. This CDR3 comprises 15 residues. V lost 10 bases to trimming and J lost 2 bases; unmatched junction nucleotides: 12. Germline V CDR1 and CDR2: MDHEN, SYDVKM. The DNA of the CDR3 is TGTGCCACCTACCTCCCCGGGACTATCACAGATACGCAGTATTTT. This encodes CATYLPGTITDTQYF.

The genes are TRBV5-1 and TRBJ2-1; no clear D. CDR3 length equals 14 residues. Germline CDR1 is SGHRS and CDR2 is YFSETQ. V was pared by 2 bases and J by 5 bases, with 11 bases between. The CDR3, as DNA: TGCGCCAGCAGCTTCACAGTGATGAACAATGAGCAGTTCTTC. It specifies CASSFTVMNNEQFF. Combining the CDR3 with reference TRBV5-1 and TRBJ2-1 gives the whole variable domain KAGVTQTPRYLIKTRGQQVTLSCSPISGHRSVSWYQQTPGQGLQFLFEYFSETQRNKGNFPGRFSGRQFSNSRSEMNVSTLELGDSALYLCASSFTVMNNEQFFGPGTRLTVL.

The V gene is TRBV30, the J gene TRBJ2-1; TRBD2 aligns across 15 bases. In germline, CDR1 is GTSNPN, CDR2 SVGIG (reference sequence). With 2 bases clipped from V and 14 bases from J, the junction kept 7 bases outside the gene matches. This CDR3 has 14 residues. The CDR3: CAWSLGLAGGREFF. DNA of the CDR3: TGTGCCTGGAGTCTGGGACTAGCGGGAGGAAGAGAGTTCTTC. Using reference TRBV30 and TRBJ2-1 for the parts outside the CDR3, the full variable domain is SQTIHQWPATLVQPVGSPLSLECTVEGTSNPNLYWYRQAAGRGLQLLFYSVGIGQISSEVPQNLSASRPQDRQFILSSKKLLLSDSGFYLCAWSLGLAGGREFFGPGTRLTVL.

V gene TRBV25-1 combines with J gene TRBJ1-4; possible D gene TRBD1, 5 bases. Germline lookup yields CDR1 MGHDK and CDR2 SYGVNS. V was shortened by 6 bases and J by 8 bases, with 16 bases between the two germline ends. The CDR3 is 14 amino acids. The CDR3 sequence: CASSPRGVREKLFF. The CDR3, as DNA: TGTGCCAGCAGCCCCCGGGGGGTGAGGGAAAAACTGTTTTTT.